This T cell receptor (beta chain) was observed in a study of a mutant IDH1 vaccine in newly diagnosed glioma. About the research overall: In some groups vaccination began 4-6 weeks post-radiotherapy; others received it with temozolomide. Before enrollment, the patients had been treated with radiotherapy alone, temozolomide alone, or both together. Most of them had received both. Visit timing is recorded as week 35 for V12 and week 47 for V13.

Time point of the sample: week 35, safety follow-up. Every vaccination contained 300 ug of the mutant IDH1 20-mer peptide and was paired with topical imiquimod. V was clipped by 2 bases and J by 3 bases, with 7 bases between them. Looked up from germline, CDR1 is MNHNS and CDR2 is SASEGT. This CDR3 has 13 residues. As to this clone: Its antigen remains unknown.

Repertoires were generated with immunoSEQ multiplex PCR, while TCRdb's copy carries only in-frame clones and drops some. The sample lists about 46,000 clones, 85% to 95% seen once, with roughly 2.3% in the top ten. The sequencing used PBMCs, collected from a glioma patient whose treatment included an IDH1 peptide vaccine. V usage is TRBV6-1 and J usage is TRBJ1-1, with D possibly being TRBD1 (6 bases). The sequence derives from a middle-aged man with glioma. The CDR3 reads CASSENRDTEAFF. As DNA, the CDR3 is TGTGCCAGCAGTGAAAACAGGGACACTGAAGCTTTCTTT.